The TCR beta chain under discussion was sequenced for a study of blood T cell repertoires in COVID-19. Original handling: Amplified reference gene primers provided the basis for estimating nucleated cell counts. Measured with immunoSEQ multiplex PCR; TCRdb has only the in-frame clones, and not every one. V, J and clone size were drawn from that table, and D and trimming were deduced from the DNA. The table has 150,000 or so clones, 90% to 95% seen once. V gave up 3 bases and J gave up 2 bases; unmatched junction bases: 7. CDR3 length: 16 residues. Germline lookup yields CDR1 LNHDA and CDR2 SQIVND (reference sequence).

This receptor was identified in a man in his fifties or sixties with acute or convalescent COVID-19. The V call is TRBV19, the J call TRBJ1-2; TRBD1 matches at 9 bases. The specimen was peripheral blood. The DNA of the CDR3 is TGTGCCAGTAGTATCTCCCGGACAGGGGAGAACTATGGCTACACCTTC. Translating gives CASSISRTGENYGYTF.